Sequencing of this TCR beta chain was carried out in a study of cytomegalovirus exposure and HLA in healthy donors. Amplification used 60 Vbeta primers and 13 Jbeta primers. Sequencing was performed with immunoSEQ multiplex PCR; in TCRdb, only in-frame clones are kept and a portion is missing. The sample contains 130,000 to 150,000 clones, roughly 75% of which appear only once. Of note for this clone: No antigen is known for it. Compared with germline, one end of the junction differs, possibly owing to a read error.

Study results and caveats: More clonal expansion characterized HLA-associated TCR beta chains than equally common others in a later analysis.

Germline loops: CDR1 SSHAT, CDR2 FNYEAQ (reference sequence). The CDR3 contains 16 residues. The clonotype originates from a man between 40 and 49 years old in good health and CMV-seropositive. Material: PBMCs. This chain links TRBV7-7 with TRBJ2-3; 12 bases are a match to TRBD2. DNA for the CDR3: TGTGCTAGCAGCTTAGGCCTAGCGGGGGGGAAAGATACGCAGTATTTT. This codes for CASSLGLAGGKDTQYF.